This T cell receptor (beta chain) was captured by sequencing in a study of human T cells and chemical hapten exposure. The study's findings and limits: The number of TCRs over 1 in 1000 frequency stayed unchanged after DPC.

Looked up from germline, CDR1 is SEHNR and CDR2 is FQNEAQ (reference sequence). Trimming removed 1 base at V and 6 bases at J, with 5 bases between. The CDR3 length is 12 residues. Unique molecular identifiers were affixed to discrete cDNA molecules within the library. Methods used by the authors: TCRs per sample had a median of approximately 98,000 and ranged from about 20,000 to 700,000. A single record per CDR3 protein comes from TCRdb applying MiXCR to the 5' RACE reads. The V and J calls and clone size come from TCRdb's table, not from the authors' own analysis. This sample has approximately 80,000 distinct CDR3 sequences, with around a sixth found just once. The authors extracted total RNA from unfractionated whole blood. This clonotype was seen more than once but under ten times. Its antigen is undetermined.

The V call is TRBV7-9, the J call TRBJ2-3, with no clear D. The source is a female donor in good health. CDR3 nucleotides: TGTGCCAGCAGCTTAGAATCCGATACGCAGTATTTT. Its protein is CASSLESDTQYF.